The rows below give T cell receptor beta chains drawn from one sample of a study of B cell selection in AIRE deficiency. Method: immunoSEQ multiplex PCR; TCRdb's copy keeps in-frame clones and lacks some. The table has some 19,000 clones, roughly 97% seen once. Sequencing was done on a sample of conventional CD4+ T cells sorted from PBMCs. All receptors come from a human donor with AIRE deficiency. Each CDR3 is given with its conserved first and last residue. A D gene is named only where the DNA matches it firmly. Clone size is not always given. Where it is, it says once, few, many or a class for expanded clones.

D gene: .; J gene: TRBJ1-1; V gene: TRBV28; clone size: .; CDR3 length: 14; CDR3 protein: CASSPGQTNTEAFF; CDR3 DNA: TGTGCCAGCAGTCCCGGACAAACGAACACTGAAGCTTTCTTT
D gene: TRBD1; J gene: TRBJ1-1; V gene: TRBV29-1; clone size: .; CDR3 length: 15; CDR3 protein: CSVEAEAGGDAEAFF; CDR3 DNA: TGCAGCGTTGAAGCGGAGGCAGGGGGGGACGCTGAAGCTTTCTTT
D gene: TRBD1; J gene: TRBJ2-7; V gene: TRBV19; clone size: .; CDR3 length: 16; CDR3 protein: CASTKTRDRNSYEQYF; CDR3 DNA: TGTGCCAGTACAAAAACCCGGGACAGGAACTCCTACGAGCAGTACTTC
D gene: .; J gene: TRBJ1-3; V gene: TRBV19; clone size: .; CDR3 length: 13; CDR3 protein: CASSPGRRNTIYF; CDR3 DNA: TGTGCCAGTAGCCCTGGACGGAGAAACACCATATATTTT
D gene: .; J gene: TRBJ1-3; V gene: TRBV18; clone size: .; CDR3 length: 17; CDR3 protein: CASSRGPGPLSGNTIYF; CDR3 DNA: TGTGCCAGCTCACGAGGTCCGGGGCCGCTCTCTGGAAACACCATATATTTT
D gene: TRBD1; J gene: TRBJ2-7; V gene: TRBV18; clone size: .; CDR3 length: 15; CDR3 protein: CASSPTGQGSREQYF; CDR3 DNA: TGTGCCAGCTCACCTACGGGACAGGGGTCCCGCGAGCAGTACTTC
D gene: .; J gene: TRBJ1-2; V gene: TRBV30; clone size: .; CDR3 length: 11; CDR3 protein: CAWSLTSGYTF; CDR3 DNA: TGTGCCTGGAGTTTAACAAGCGGCTACACCTTC
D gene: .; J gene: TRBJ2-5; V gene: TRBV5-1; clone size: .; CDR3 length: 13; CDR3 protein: CASSPQLQETQYF; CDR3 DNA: TGCGCCAGCTCCCCACAGTTACAAGAGACCCAGTACTTC
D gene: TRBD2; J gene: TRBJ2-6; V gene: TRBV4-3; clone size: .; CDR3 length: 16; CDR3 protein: CASRGLAGDGANVLTF; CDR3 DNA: TGCGCCAGCAGGGGACTAGCGGGAGATGGGGCCAACGTCCTGACTTTC
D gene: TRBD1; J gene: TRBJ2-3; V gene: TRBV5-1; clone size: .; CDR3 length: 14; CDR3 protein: CATTRDSPTDTQYF; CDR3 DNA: TGCGCCACCACCCGGGACAGCCCCACAGATACGCAGTATTTT
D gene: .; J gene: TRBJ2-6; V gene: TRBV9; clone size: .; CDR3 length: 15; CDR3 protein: CASSPSGKGANVLTF; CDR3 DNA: TGTGCCAGCAGCCCCTCAGGAAAGGGGGCCAACGTCCTGACTTTC
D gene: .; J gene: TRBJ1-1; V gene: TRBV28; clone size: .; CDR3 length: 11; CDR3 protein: CASIFLAEAFF; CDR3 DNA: TGTGCCAGCATTTTTCTGGCTGAAGCTTTCTTT
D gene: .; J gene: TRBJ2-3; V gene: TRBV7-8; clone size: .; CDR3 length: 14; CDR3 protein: CASSLGSNLGTQYF; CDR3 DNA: TGTGCCAGCAGCTTAGGTAGCAATTTGGGGACGCAGTATTTT
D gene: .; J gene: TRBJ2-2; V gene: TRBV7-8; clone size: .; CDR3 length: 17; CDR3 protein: CASSPPHLAVDTGELFF; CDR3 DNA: TGTGCCAGCAGCCCCCCGCACTTAGCGGTGGACACCGGGGAGCTGTTTTTT
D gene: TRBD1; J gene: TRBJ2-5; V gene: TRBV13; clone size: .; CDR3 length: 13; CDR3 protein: CASSLDRGETQYF; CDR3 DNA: TGTGCCAGCAGCTTAGACAGGGGTGAGACCCAGTACTTC
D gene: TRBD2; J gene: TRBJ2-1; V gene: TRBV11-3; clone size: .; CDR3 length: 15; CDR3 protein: CASTGTSGGENEQFF; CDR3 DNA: TGTGCCAGCACCGGGACTAGCGGGGGAGAGAATGAGCAGTTCTTC
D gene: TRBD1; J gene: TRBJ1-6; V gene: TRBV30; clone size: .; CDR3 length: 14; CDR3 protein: CAWRQGARGSPLHF; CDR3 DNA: TGTGCCTGGAGACAGGGGGCGCGCGGTTCACCCCTCCACTTT
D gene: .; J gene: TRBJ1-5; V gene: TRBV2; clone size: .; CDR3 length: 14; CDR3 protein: CASLKGSSNQPQHF; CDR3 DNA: TGTGCCAGTCTTAAGGGGTCCAGCAATCAGCCCCAGCATTTT
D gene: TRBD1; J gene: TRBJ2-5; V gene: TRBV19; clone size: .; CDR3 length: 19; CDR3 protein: CASSTQLDRGRWVQETQYF; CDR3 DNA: TGTGCCAGTAGTACCCAACTCGACAGGGGGCGTTGGGTCCAAGAGACCCAGTACTTC
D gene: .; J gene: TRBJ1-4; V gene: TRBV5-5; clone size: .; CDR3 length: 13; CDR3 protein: CASSSTANEKLFF; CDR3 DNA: TGTGCCAGCAGCTCGACGGCTAATGAAAAACTGTTTTTT
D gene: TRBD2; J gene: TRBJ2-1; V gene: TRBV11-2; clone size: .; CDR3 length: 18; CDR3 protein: CASSLGRLAGASYNEQFF; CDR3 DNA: TGTGCCAGCAGCCTAGGGAGACTAGCGGGAGCATCCTACAATGAGCAGTTCTTC
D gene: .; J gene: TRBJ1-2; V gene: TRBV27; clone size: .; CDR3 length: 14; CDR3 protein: CASSLIPRGYGYTF; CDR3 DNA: TGTGCCAGCAGTTTAATCCCGAGAGGTTATGGCTACACCTTC
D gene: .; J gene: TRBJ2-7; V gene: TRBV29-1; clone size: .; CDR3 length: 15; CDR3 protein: CSVEDPGGSSYEQYF; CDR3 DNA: TGCAGCGTTGAAGATCCCGGAGGGAGCTCCTACGAGCAGTACTTC
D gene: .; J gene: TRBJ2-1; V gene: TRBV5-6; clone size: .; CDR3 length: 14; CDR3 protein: CASGSDSFYNEQFF; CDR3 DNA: TGTGCCAGCGGGTCGGACAGTTTCTACAATGAGCAGTTCTTC
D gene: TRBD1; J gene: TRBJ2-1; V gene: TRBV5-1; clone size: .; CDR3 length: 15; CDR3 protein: CASSWGTGGGNEQFF; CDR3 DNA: TGCGCCAGCAGCTGGGGGACAGGGGGTGGCAATGAGCAGTTCTTC
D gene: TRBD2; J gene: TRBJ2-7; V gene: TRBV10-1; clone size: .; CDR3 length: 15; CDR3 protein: CASSDKCGRASEQYF; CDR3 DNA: TGCGCCAGCAGTGATAAGTGCGGGAGGGCCTCCGAGCAGTACTTC
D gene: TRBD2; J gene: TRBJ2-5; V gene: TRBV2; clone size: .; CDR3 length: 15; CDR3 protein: CASSGLAGPQETQYF; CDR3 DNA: TGTGCCAGCAGTGGACTAGCGGGGCCCCAAGAGACCCAGTACTTC
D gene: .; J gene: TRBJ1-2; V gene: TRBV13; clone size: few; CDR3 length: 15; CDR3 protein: CASSLGSRMLYGYTF; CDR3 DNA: TGTGCCAGCAGCTTAGGCTCCAGGATGCTTTATGGCTACACCTTC
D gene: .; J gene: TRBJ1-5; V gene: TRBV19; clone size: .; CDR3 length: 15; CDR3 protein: CASSGSGGPNQPQHF; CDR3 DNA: TGTGCCAGTAGTGGGTCGGGGGGGCCAAATCAGCCCCAGCATTTT
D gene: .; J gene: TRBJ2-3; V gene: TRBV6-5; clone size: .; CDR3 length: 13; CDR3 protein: CASSPREVVTQYF; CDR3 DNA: TGTGCCAGCAGCCCCAGGGAGGTTGTTACGCAGTATTTT
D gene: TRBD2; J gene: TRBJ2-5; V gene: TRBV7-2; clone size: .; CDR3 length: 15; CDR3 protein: CASERVAGAQETQYF; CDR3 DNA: TGTGCCTCGGAGAGGGTAGCGGGAGCCCAAGAGACCCAGTACTTC
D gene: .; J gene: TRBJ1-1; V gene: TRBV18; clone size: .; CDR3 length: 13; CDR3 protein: CASSPGGDTEAFF; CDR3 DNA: TGTGCCAGCTCACCAGGAGGGGACACTGAAGCTTTCTTT
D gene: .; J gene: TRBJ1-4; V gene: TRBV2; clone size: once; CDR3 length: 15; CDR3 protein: CASSVLQPINEKLFF; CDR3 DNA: TGTGCCAGCAGCGTACTACAGCCTATTAATGAAAAACTGTTTTTT
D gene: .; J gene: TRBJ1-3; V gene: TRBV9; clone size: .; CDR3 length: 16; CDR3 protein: CASSVGTGASGNTIYF; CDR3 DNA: TGTGCCAGCAGCGTAGGCACAGGAGCCTCTGGAAACACCATATATTTT
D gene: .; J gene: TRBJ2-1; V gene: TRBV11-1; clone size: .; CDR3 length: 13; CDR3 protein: CASSLGYDNEQFF; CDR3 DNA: TGTGCCAGCAGCTTAGGCTACGACAATGAGCAGTTCTTC